This TCR beta chain was sequenced during a study of tumor and adjacent non-tumor tissue in lung cancer. Study in general: Patients comprised about a dozen adenocarcinoma, 2 squamous cell carcinoma and 1 small cell lung cancer. Findings and limits, study-wide: Patients with more diverse tumor TCRs had worse survival. Tumor repertoires had a smaller top 100 clone share than normal lung. Tumor tissue had significantly higher TCR diversity than normal lung.

In germline, CDR1 is SGHAT, CDR2 FQDESV (reference sequence). The V and J ends lost 1 base and 9 bases respectively, with 15 bases between them. The CDR3 covers 14 residues. TCRbeta libraries were built with three rounds of nested PCR, modified from ARM-PCR. MiXCR, run by TCRdb on the multiplex PCR reads, gives a single entry per CDR3 protein. The top ten clones hold roughly a tenth of a sample with some 74,000 distinct CDR3 sequences, over 60% of them seen once. About this clonotype: Its target is not known.

This sample's RNA came from whole unsorted tissue. Material: lung tumor tissue. This chain connects TRBV11-1 to TRBJ1-2; TRBD1 is a possible D gene (5 bases). This TCR came from a woman aged 40 to 55 with non-small cell lung cancer. The CDR3 nucleotides are TGTGCCAGCAGCTTAGGCCGGTCGACAGATAGCTACACCTTC. Translation gives CASSLGRSTDSYTF.